The clone carrying this T cell receptor beta chain turned up a few times. Its antigen is still unknown. The CDR3 runs to 13 residues. The V gene lost 4 bases and the J gene lost 5 bases, with 11 bases spanning the gap. CDR1 and CDR2 from the germline V gene are MDHEN and SYDVKM. These data are taken from a study of breast tumors, draining lymph nodes, adjacent tissues. In TCRdb, the multiplex PCR reads were re-called with MiXCR into one record per CDR3 protein. The sample holds 290,000 or so distinct CDR3 sequences; around 31% are singletons and the top ten take about 1.2%. Study observations and caveats: Tumor T cell lymph node origin was a supported hypothesis, not proven. Most tumor T cells seemingly derive from lymph node, then expand in tumor. Luminal-like breast cancer showed significantly greater tumor-nontumor repertoire similarity than basal-like breast cancer did. Tumor TCR diversity was below lymph nodes but above nontumor tissue.

Axillary draining lymph nodes of breast cancer patients supplied the node samples. The sample comprised axillary lymph node tissue. The TCR was taken from a female donor with breast cancer. Some clones in this sample may be carry-over from other donors' samples. The chain couples TRBV28 to TRBJ2-5; tentative D call: TRBD1 (5 bases). The CDR3: CASSSGPDETQYF. In nucleotides, the CDR3 is TGTGCCAGCAGTTCAGGGCCTGACGAGACCCAGTACTTC.